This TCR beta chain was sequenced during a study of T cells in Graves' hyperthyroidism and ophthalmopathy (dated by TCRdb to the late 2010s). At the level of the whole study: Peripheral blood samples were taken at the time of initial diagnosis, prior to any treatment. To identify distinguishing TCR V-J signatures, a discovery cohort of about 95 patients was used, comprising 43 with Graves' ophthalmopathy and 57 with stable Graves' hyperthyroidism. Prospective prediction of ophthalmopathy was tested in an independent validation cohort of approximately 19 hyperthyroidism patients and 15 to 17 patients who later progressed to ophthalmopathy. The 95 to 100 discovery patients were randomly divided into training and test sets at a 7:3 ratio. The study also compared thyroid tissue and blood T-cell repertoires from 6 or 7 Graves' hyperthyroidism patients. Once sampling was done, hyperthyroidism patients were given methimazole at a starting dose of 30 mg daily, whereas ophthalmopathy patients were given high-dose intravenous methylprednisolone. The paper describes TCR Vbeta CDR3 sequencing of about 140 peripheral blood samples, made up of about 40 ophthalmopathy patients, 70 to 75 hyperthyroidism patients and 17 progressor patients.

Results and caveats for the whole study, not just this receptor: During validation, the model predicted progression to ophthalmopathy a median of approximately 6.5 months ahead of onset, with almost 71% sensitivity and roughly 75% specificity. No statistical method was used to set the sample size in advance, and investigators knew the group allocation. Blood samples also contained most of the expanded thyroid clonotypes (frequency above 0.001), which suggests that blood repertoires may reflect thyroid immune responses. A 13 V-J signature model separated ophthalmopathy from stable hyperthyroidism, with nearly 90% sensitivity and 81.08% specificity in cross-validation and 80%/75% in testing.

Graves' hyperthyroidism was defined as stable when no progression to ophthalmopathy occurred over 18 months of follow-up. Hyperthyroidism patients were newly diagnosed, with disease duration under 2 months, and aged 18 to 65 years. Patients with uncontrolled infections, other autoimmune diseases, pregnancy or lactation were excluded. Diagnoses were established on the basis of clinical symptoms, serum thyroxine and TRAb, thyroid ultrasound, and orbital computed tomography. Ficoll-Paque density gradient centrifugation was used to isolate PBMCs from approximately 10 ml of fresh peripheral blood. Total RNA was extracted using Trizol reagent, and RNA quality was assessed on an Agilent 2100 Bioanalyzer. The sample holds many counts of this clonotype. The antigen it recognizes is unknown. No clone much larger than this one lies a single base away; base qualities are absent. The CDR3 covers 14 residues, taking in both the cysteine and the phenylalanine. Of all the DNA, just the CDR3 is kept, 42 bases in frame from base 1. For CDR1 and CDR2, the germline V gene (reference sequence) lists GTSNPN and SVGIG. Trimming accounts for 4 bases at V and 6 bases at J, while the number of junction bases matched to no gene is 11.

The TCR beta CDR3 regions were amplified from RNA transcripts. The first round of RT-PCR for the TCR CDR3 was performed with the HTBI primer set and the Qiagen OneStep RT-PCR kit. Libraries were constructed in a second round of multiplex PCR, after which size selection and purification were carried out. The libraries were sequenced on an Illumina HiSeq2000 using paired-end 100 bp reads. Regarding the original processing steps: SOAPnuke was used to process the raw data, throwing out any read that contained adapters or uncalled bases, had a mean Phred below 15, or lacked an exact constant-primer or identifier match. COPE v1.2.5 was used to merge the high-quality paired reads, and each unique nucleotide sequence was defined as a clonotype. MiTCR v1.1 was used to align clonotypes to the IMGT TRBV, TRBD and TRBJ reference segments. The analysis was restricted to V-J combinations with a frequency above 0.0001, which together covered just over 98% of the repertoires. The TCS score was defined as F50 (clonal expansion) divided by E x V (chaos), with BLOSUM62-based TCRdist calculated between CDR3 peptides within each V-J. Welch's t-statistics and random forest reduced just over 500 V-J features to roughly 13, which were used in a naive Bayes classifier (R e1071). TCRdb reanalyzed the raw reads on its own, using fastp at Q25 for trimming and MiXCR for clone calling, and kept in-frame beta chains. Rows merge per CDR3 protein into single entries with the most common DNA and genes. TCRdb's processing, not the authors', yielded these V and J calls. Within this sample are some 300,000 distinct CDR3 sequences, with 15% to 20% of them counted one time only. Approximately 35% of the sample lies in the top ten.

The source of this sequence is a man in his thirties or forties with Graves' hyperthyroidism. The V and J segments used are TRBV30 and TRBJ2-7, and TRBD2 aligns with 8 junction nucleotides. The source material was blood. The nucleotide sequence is TGTGCCTGGACTCCCCCCTGGCGGGAGGCCGAGCAGTACTTC. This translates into CAWTPPWREAEQYF. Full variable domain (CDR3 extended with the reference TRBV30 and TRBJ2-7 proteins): SQTIHQWPATLVQPVGSPLSLECTVEGTSNPNLYWYRQAAGRGLQLLFYSVGIGQISSEVPQNLSASRPQDRQFILSSKKLLLSDSGFYLCAWTPPWREAEQYFGPGTRLTVT.